The TCR beta chain under discussion was sequenced for a study of blood T cell repertoires in COVID-19. On the study more broadly: The United States, Italy and Spain provided the acute and convalescent COVID-19 samples. T cells, B-cell-depleted T cells, or PBMCs supplied cDNA or gDNA.

Authors' processing steps: The authors estimated nucleated cell counts from reference gene primer amplification. The repertoire was sequenced with immunoSEQ multiplex PCR; TCRdb's copy has only in-frame clones and lacks some. Clonal size and the V and J genes are those of that table, whereas D and trimming came from the DNA. The table records around 270,000 clones, about 87% of them present only once. Between the trimmed V and J ends, which lost 6 bases and 4 bases, there was a span of 12 bases. The germline CDR1 and CDR2 sequences are MRHNA and SNTAGT. CDR3 length: 13 amino acids. The sequenced material came from peripheral blood. The TCR was taken from a man aged 55 to 69 who had recovered from COVID-19. This sequence joins TRBV6-4 and TRBJ1-2; D is undetermined. CDR3 protein: CASREAGGYGYTF. CDR3 sequence (DNA): TGTGCCAGCAGGGAAGCGGGAGGCTATGGCTACACCTTC.